This T cell receptor beta chain derives from a study of shared clonotypes between healthy human individuals. Overall study: Donor ages ranged 18 to 49 years: two women, a few men.

It was at deep level that the assay was run. The authors' processing: ImmunoSEQ output lacked quality scores and full-length reads, limiting matched filtering. Clones were sequenced by immunoSEQ multiplex PCR, and TCRdb holds only the in-frame ones, with some missing. That table supplies the V and J calls and clone size; D and trimming were determined from the DNA. The table has 980,000 or so clones, around 80% seen once. V gave up 3 bases and J gave up 3 bases; unmatched junction bases: 12. This CDR3 comprises 17 residues. Germline loops: CDR1 SGHNT, CDR2 YYREEE (reference sequence). The sequenced sample consisted of memory CD4+ T cells sorted from blood. Stated subset: CD45RA-negative fraction. The J gene is TRBJ2-3, the V gene TRBV5-4; 8 positions match TRBD1. The TCR originated in a man aged 18 to 30 in good health. CDR3 in amino acids: CASSSQGARTRTDTQYF. The CDR3 DNA sequence: TGTGCCAGCAGCTCCCAGGGGGCGCGGACTCGGACAGATACGCAGTATTTT.